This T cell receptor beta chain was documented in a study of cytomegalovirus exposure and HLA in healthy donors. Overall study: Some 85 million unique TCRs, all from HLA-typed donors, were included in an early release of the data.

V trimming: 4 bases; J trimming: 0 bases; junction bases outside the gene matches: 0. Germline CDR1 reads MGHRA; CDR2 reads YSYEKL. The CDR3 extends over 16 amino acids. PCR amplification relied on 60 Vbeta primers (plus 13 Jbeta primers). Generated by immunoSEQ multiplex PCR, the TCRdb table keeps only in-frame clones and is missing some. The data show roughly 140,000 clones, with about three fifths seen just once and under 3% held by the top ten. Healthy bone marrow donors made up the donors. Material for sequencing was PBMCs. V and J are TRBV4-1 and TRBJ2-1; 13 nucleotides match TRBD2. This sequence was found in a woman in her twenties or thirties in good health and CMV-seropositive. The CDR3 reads CASSRTSGSSYNEQFF. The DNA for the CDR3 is TGCGCCAGCAGCCGGACTAGCGGGAGCTCCTACAATGAGCAGTTCTTC.